One sample yielded the 22 T cell receptor beta chains listed below, sequenced in a study of T cells in Graves' hyperthyroidism and ophthalmopathy (dated by TCRdb to between 2017 and 2020). Libraries were prepared through multiplex PCR. TCRdb names Illumina HiSeq 2000 as the instrument used. Amplification of TCR beta CDR3 regions was carried out from RNA transcripts. A first-round RT-PCR of the TCR CDR3 used the HTBI primer set with the Qiagen OneStep RT-PCR kit. TCRdb ran its own pipeline on the public reads, namely fastp trimming at Q25 and MiXCR clone calling, and kept in-frame beta chains. Rows are combined by CDR3 protein, so each entry shows the most common genes and DNA. This sample gives about 360,000 distinct CDR3 sequences in total; about 13% of them show up just once. Around 21% of the sample belongs to the ten largest clones. The specimen sequenced was blood. The receptors originated from a man younger than 45 with Graves' hyperthyroidism that later progressed to Graves' ophthalmopathy.

The chain links TRBV5-1 to TRBJ1-1, with a tentative D call TRBD1 (6 bases). Germline CDR1 and CDR2: SGHRS and YFSETQ. V lost 3 bases, J lost 6 bases, and 27 bases lay in between. The length of the CDR3 is 18 residues. The CDR3 loop is CASSSWGIQGSEVPEAFF. CDR3 DNA: TGCGCCAGCAGCTCGTGGGGGATACAGGGAAGCGAGGTACCTGAAGCTTTCTTT.

There are many counts of this clonotype. The V gene is TRBV6-5, the J gene TRBJ2-7; D may be TRBD1 (6 bases). Germline values: CDR1 MNHEY, CDR2 SVGAGI. Trimming took 0 bases from V and 6 from J, leaving 12 bases between them. The CDR3 consists of 14 residues. CDR3 amino acids: CASSYSIGGGEQYF. The CDR3 nucleotides are TGTGCCAGCAGTTACTCGATTGGGGGCGGCGAGCAGTACTTC.

This clonotype turned up a few times. This chain links TRBV7-9 with TRBJ2-7; tentative D call: TRBD1 (6 bases). This CDR3 comprises 14 residues. Germline V lookup: CDR1 SEHNR, CDR2 FQNEAQ (reference sequence). Trimming removed 5 bases from V and 2 bases from J, with 13 bases in between. CDR3 in DNA: TGTGCCAGCAGCCAAAGGGGGAGTCCCTACGAGCAGTACTTC. This encodes CASSQRGSPYEQYF.

Points on this clonotype: This sequence may be a read error, since a much larger clone differs from it by one base. V and J are TRBV20-1 and TRBJ1-1; D might be TRBD1 (5 bases). Germline V gene lookup returns CDR1 DFQATT and CDR2 SNEGSKA (reference sequence). The V and J ends lost 4 bases and 4 bases respectively, with 13 bases between them. The CDR3 is 13 residues long. CDR3 amino acids: CSAKGLTPTEAFF. Written as DNA, the CDR3 is TGCAGTGCTAAGGGGCTAACCCCCACTGAAGCTTTCTTT.

This clonotype was counted ten times or more. The chain uses TRBV6-1 and TRBJ2-7, with D perhaps given as TRBD1 or TRBD2 (5 bases each). The CDR3 consists of 14 residues. Trimming shortened V by 5 bases and J by 2 bases, and 13 bases separated the two germline ends. In germline, CDR1 is MNHNS, CDR2 SASEGT. CDR3 DNA sequence: TGTGCCAGCAGTTCCCATAGAGGGGCCTACGAGCAGTACTTC. This translates into CASSSHRGAYEQYF.

This sequence joins TRBV30 and TRBJ1-5; no clear D. The CDR3 covers 15 residues. Germline V CDR1 and CDR2: GTSNPN, SVGIG (reference sequence). V lost 4 bases and J lost 6, with 19 bases in between. The CDR3 nucleotides are TGTGCCTGGACCCACCCAGCAGTCGGAGGTCAGCCCCAGCATTTT. Translating it yields CAWTHPAVGGQPQHF.

The gene calls are TRBV6-1 and TRBJ2-3; 8 nucleotides agree with TRBD2. The germline V gene encodes CDR1 MNHNS and CDR2 SASEGT. The ends lost 2 bases at V and 5 bases at J; junction bases unmatched: 9. The CDR3 totals 16 residues. The DNA of the CDR3 is TGTGCCAGCAGTGAATCGGAACTAGCGGCTGTAGATACGCAGTATTTT. This codes for CASSESELAAVDTQYF.

DNA for the CDR3: TGTGCCAGCAGCCAGCGGACAGGGAGGACTGAAGCTTTCTTT. The encoded protein is CASSQRTGRTEAFF. The gene calls are TRBV5-4 and TRBJ1-1, with 8 bases matching TRBD1. V dropped 4 bases and J dropped 5; count of bases not matched to a gene: 7. In germline, CDR1 is SGHNT, CDR2 YYREEE (reference sequence). There are 14 residues in the CDR3.

Concerning this clonotype itself: This may be a read error, as it is one base from a much larger clone. The V and J genes are TRBV11-2 and TRBJ1-4, with a weak D call TRBD1 (5 bases). Germline lookup yields CDR1 SGHAT and CDR2 FQNNGV. The CDR3 spans 16 residues. Trimming took off 5 bases at V and 8 bases at J, with 21 bases between the two ends. The CDR3 region is CASSRGAATLGEKLFF. In DNA form, the CDR3 reads TGTGCCAGCAGCCGCGGGGCTGCGACACTTGGGGAAAAACTGTTTTTT.

In its sample, this clonotype was seen many times. J is TRBJ1-4 and V is TRBV13; unclear D gene. This CDR3 contains 13 residues. Trimming stripped 0 bases from V and 5 bases from J, with 4 bases between. Germline V CDR1 and CDR2: PRHDT, FYEKMQ (reference sequence). CDR3 nucleotides: TGTGCCAGCAGCTTAGGGGGGAATGAAAAACTGTTTTTT. Encoded protein: CASSLGGNEKLFF.

This clonotype showed up many times. The gene calls are TRBV9 and TRBJ2-7; 8 bases match TRBD1. Unmatched junction bases numbered 6, after V lost 3 bases and J lost 1 base. CDR1 is SGDLS, CDR2 YYNGEE, per germline. This CDR3 has 15 amino acids. The CDR3 nucleotides are TGTGCCAGCAGCGGGGGGACAGGATCTTCCTACGAGCAGTACTTC. Its protein is CASSGGTGSSYEQYF.

This clonotype was counted ten times or more. This sequence joins TRBV6-1 and TRBJ1-6; D gene uncertain. The V end lost 4 bases, the J end lost 4 bases, and 11 bases lay between the germline ends. Germline lookup yields CDR1 MNHNS and CDR2 SASEGT. The CDR3 is 15 amino acids. CDR3 nucleotide sequence: TGTGCCAGCAGTGGGAAAACTGCTTATAATTCACCCCTCCACTTT. As protein: CASSGKTAYNSPLHF.

This clonotype turned up a few times. The rearrangement uses TRBV4-1 and TRBJ2-6; D call uncertain. CDR3 size: 16 residues. The V gene lost 0 bases and the J gene lost 0 bases, with 6 bases spanning the gap. Germline V gene data show CDR1 as MGHRA and CDR2 as YSYEKL. The chain's CDR3 is CASSQDLGSGANVLTF. The CDR3 DNA sequence: TGCGCCAGCAGCCAAGATCTGGGCTCTGGGGCCAACGTCCTGACTTTC.

This clonotype was detected ten times or more. The rearrangement joins TRBV3-1 to TRBJ1-6; no clear D gene. The germline CDR1 and CDR2 sequences are LGHDT and YNNKEL (reference sequence). Between the trimmed V and J ends, which lost 3 bases and 5 bases, there was a span of 14 bases. The CDR3 has 16 residues. In nucleotides, the CDR3 is TGTGCCAGCAGCCAGACAAAAGGATCGAATAATTCACCCCTCCACTTT. As protein: CASSQTKGSNNSPLHF.

The table lists this clonotype with many counts. This chain links TRBV6-1 with TRBJ1-1, with D unclear. The V end was cut by 8 bases, the J end by 4 bases, with 14 bases between. Germline assignment: CDR1 MNHNS and CDR2 SASEGT. The CDR3 has 13 residues. In nucleotides, the CDR3 is TGTGCCAGCTCGGTTGGCTCGGGCACTGAAGCTTTCTTT. Its translation: CASSVGSGTEAFF.

Note on this clonotype: At one boundary the junction diverges from the germline segment, which might be a read error. The chain couples TRBV12-3 or TRBV12-4 to TRBJ2-3; tentative D call: TRBD1 (6 bases). The CDR3 consists of 10 residues. As DNA, the CDR3 is TGTGCCAGCAGAGGGGGTACGCGGTATTTT. Its translation: CASRGGTRYF.

The table lists this clonotype with a few counts. The rearrangement joins TRBV27 to TRBJ2-2; D might be TRBD2 (5 bases). This CDR3 is 15 amino acids long. CDR1 and CDR2 (germline): MNHEY, SMNVEV (reference sequence). V was trimmed by 1 base and J by 1 base, leaving 7 bases between them. CDR3 in amino acids: CASSLYAGNTGELFF. The CDR3, as DNA: TGTGCCAGCAGTTTATACGCGGGGAACACCGGGGAGCTGTTTTTT.

This clonotype was seen many times. The chain combines TRBV24-1 with TRBJ1-2; 8 nucleotides match TRBD1. The V segment lost 4 bases and the J segment 6 bases; nucleotides outside the gene matches: 9. Germline V gives CDR1 KGHDR, CDR2 SFDVKD. This CDR3 contains 15 residues. DNA of the CDR3: TGTGCCACCAGTGACCCCGGACAGGGTCTCCATGGCTACACCTTC. The encoded protein is CATSDPGQGLHGYTF.

The chain links TRBV7-3 to TRBJ2-3, with D unclear. The CDR3 is made up of 11 amino acids. Trimming pared 6 bases from V and 8 bases from J, leaving 9 bases between. Germline V gives CDR1 SGHTA, CDR2 FQGTGA. The CDR3 sequence is CASREERTQYF. The CDR3 coding sequence is TGTGCCAGCAGAGAGGAGCGTACGCAGTATTTT.

This clonotype was counted only a few times. This chain links TRBV4-1 with TRBJ2-3; TRBD1 aligns across 8 bases. The CDR3 contains 19 residues. Per the germline V gene, CDR1 is MGHRA and CDR2 is YSYEKL. V lost 3 bases and J lost 0; bases outside the gene matches: 14. CDR3 coding DNA: TGCGCCAGCAGCCACCCAGGAGTGCGACAGGGGATGAGCACAGATACGCAGTATTTT. As protein: CASSHPGVRQGMSTDTQYF.

This clonotype has at least ten counts. The V call is TRBV12-3 or TRBV12-4, the J call TRBJ2-2; maybe TRBD1 (7 bases). The V gene lost 7 bases and the J gene lost 8 bases, with 14 bases spanning the gap. This CDR3 region has 13 residues. In nucleotides, the CDR3 is TGTGCCAGCACCGCCCAGGGGGGTGGGGAGCTGTTTTTT. This sequence encodes CASTAQGGGELFF.

The rearrangement uses TRBV9 and TRBJ2-2; tentatively, D is TRBD2 (6 bases). The CDR3 has 15 amino acids. The germline V and J ends were trimmed by 3 bases and 6 bases, with 15 bases remaining between them. Per the germline V gene, CDR1 is SGDLS and CDR2 is YYNGEE. Here the CDR3 reads CASSGPGGEAGELFF. CDR3 in DNA: TGTGCCAGCAGCGGGCCGGGCGGGGAGGCCGGGGAGCTGTTTTTT.